Below, 27 T cell receptor beta chains from the same sample are listed, as sequenced in a study of cytomegalovirus exposure and HLA in healthy donors. Vbeta (60) and Jbeta (13) primers were used in the PCR. The method was immunoSEQ multiplex PCR; TCRdb's version includes in-frame clones alone and lacks a portion of them. The sample holds about 160,000 clones; roughly four fifths are singletons and the top ten take around 2.5%. The specimen was PBMCs. The receptors shown here come from a female donor in good health and CMV-seronegative.

V is TRBV27 and J is TRBJ1-2; 8 bases map to TRBD1. The CDR3 spans 14 residues. Trimming removed 6 bases from V and 8 bases from J; junction bases left unmatched: 11. Germline values: CDR1 MNHEY, CDR2 SMNVEV (reference sequence). The CDR3 is CASRKQGGAEGYTF. DNA for the CDR3: TGTGCCAGCAGAAAACAGGGGGGGGCAGAGGGCTACACCTTC.

The chain has TRBV9 and TRBJ2-5, with unresolved D. V was pared by 4 bases and J by 7 bases, with 14 bases between. The germline V gene has CDR1 SGDLS and CDR2 YYNGEE. This CDR3 is built from 13 residues. The CDR3 protein is CASSPREVRTQYF. The CDR3 nucleotides read TGTGCCAGCAGCCCCCGTGAGGTTCGGACCCAGTACTTC. Supplemented by reference TRBV9 and TRBJ2-5, the full variable domain reads DSGVTQTPKHLITATGQRVTLRCSPRSGDLSVYWYQQSLDQGLQFLIQYYNGEERAKGNILERFSAQQFPDLHSELNLSSLELGDSALYFCASSPREVRTQYFGPGTRLLVL.

The V call is TRBV7-9, the J call TRBJ1-5; possible D gene TRBD1, 5 bases. V shed 1 base and J shed 4 bases, with 17 bases lying between them. Germline V gene data show CDR1 as SEHNR and CDR2 as FQNEAQ (reference sequence). This CDR3 has 17 residues. The CDR3 loop reads CASSLGVGRAGNQPQHF. DNA for the CDR3: TGTGCCAGCAGCTTAGGGGTGGGCAGGGCCGGGAATCAGCCCCAGCATTTT.

This clone has only a few counts. This chain links TRBV2 with TRBJ1-2, with D possibly TRBD1 on 5 matching bases. With 8 bases removed from V and 4 bases from J, the gap between germline ends came to 8 bases. CDR3 size: 11 residues. Germline lookup yields CDR1 SNHLY and CDR2 FYNNEI. The CDR3 reads CASGTAYGYTF. CDR3 DNA: TGTGCCAGCGGGACTGCCTATGGCTACACCTTC. The full variable domain, rest sourced from reference TRBV2 and TRBJ1-2, is EPEVTQTPSHQVTQMGQEVILRCVPISNHLYFYWYRQILGQKVEFLVSFYNNEISEKSEIFDDQFSVERPDGSNFTLKIRSTKLEDSAMYFCASGTAYGYTFGSGTRLTVV.

The J gene is TRBJ2-5, the V gene TRBV11-2, with 7 bases aligning to TRBD2. The trim removed 2 bases at V and 2 bases at J, leaving 8 bases unmatched. Germline V CDR1 and CDR2: SGHAT, FQNNGV. The CDR3 covers 16 residues. CDR3 residues: CASSLWGGAEQETQYF. CDR3 bases: TGTGCCAGCAGCTTATGGGGAGGGGCAGAGCAAGAGACCCAGTACTTC. The complete variable domain, with remaining parts taken from reference TRBV11-2 and TRBJ2-5, reads EAGVAQSPRYKIIEKRQSVAFWCNPISGHATLYWYQQILGQGPKLLIQFQNNGVVDDSQLPKDRFSAERLKGVDSTLKIQPAKLEDSAVYLCASSLWGGAEQETQYFGPGTRLLVL.

The chain recombines TRBV5-6 with TRBJ1-6, with D perhaps matching TRBD1 (5 bases). Trimming removed 1 base at V and 8 bases at J, with 13 bases between. Germline V gives CDR1 SGHDT, CDR2 YYEEEE. CDR3 length: 15 residues. The DNA of the CDR3 is TGTGCCAGCAGCTTGCCCCGCAGGGTGGATTCACCCCTCCACTTT. Its translation is CASSLPRRVDSPLHF.

V is TRBV6-1 and J is TRBJ2-1; 8 bases fit TRBD1. The germline gives CDR1 MNHNS, CDR2 SASEGT. The junction had 14 bases not matched to a gene; V was cut back by 4 bases and J by 3 bases. The CDR3 has 18 amino acids. CDR3 loop: CASSASRTGTLNYNEQFF. The CDR3 nucleotides are TGTGCCAGCAGTGCCTCCCGGACAGGGACTCTGAACTACAATGAGCAGTTCTTC.

This chain uses TRBV18 with TRBJ2-3; 10 positions match TRBD1. The CDR3 has 18 residues. Germline values: CDR1 KGHSH, CDR2 LQKENI. V gave up 2 bases and J gave up 6 bases; unmatched junction bases: 14. As DNA, the CDR3 is TGTGCCAGCTCACCAGTCGCCGGGACAGGGGTTTCGGGGGATACGCAGTATTTT. Translated: CASSPVAGTGVSGDTQYF.

This chain connects TRBV2 to TRBJ2-5, with no clear D. The end of the DNA aligns better with TRBJ2-7, so the J call may be wrong. The CDR3 is 12 residues long. Per germline, CDR1 SNHLY and CDR2 FYNNEI. The CDR3 here is CASQYSSYEQYF. Written as DNA, the CDR3 is TGTGCCAGCCAGTATAGCTCCTACGAGCAGTACTTC.

V and J are TRBV29-1 and TRBJ2-7, with TRBD1 matching 8 bases. The CDR3 has 15 amino acids. Germline CDR1 reads SQVTM; CDR2 reads ANQGSEA. Trimming removed 0 bases from V and 6 bases from J; junction bases left unmatched: 10. CDR3 DNA: TGCAGCGTTGAAGATCGGGGCAGGGGGCTCATCGAGCAGTACTTC. Translation: CSVEDRGRGLIEQYF.

The chain couples TRBV30 to TRBJ2-7; 7 nucleotides align to TRBD2. J was trimmed by 2 bases and V by 1 base; bases with no gene match: 5. This CDR3 is built from 14 residues. Germline CDR1 and CDR2: GTSNPN and SVGIG (reference sequence). The chain's CDR3 is CAWSGGTTPYEQYF. The CDR3 nucleotides read TGTGCCTGGAGTGGCGGGACTACCCCCTACGAGCAGTACTTC.

V usage is TRBV5-1 and J usage is TRBJ1-6; possibly TRBD1 for D (5 bases). Trimming took off 5 bases at V and 7 bases at J, with 13 bases between the two ends. This CDR3 has 14 residues. Germline V gene lookup returns CDR1 SGHRS and CDR2 YFSETQ. CDR3 loop: CASSPGGTNSPLHF. The CDR3 region has the DNA TGCGCCAGCAGTCCCGGGGGAACGAATTCACCCCTCCACTTT.

V usage is TRBV4-3 and J usage is TRBJ2-1; D is uncertain. CDR1 is LGHNA and CDR2 is YSLEER in the germline V gene. This CDR3 spans 13 amino acids. Trimming took off 1 base at V and 5 bases at J, with 6 bases between the two ends. CDR3 bases: TGCGCCAGCAGCCAAGCCGCGAACAATGAGCAGTTCTTC. It codes for CASSQAANNEQFF.

The chain joins TRBV6-4 to TRBJ2-3, with 7 nucleotides matching TRBD2. The CDR3 sequence is 14 residues long. V trimming: 0 bases; J trimming: 6 bases; junction bases outside the gene matches: 3. The germline V gene has CDR1 MRHNA and CDR2 SNTAGT. Written as DNA, the CDR3 is TGTGCCAGCAGTGACTCGCAGGGAGGGGATACGCAGTATTTT. This translates into CASSDSQGGDTQYF.

The V gene is TRBV19, the J gene TRBJ2-1, with 8 bases lining up with TRBD1. Losses at the gene ends were 3 bases for V and 9 bases for J; bases not matched to a gene: 10. The CDR3 loop spans 15 amino acids. CDR1 is LNHDA and CDR2 is SQIVND in the germline V gene (reference sequence). The chain's CDR3 is CASSMTGVGGGEQFF. CDR3 in DNA: TGTGCCAGTAGTATGACAGGGGTTGGAGGCGGTGAGCAGTTCTTC.

The rearrangement joins TRBV9 to TRBJ2-7; the D is unclear. CDR3 length: 11 residues. V was cut by 4 bases and J by 5 bases, with 7 bases left in between. Germline V gene lookup returns CDR1 SGDLS and CDR2 YYNGEE. In nucleotides, the CDR3 is TGTGCCAGCAGCTCAGAGGACGAGCAGTACTTC. It encodes CASSSEDEQYF.

This chain uses TRBV30 with TRBJ1-1; possibly TRBD1 for D (6 bases). The germline gives CDR1 GTSNPN, CDR2 SVGIG (reference sequence). With 4 bases removed from V and 0 bases from J, the gap between germline ends came to 15 bases. This CDR3 has 15 residues. DNA for the CDR3: TGTGCCTGGATGGACAGCCTACTCCTGAACACTGAAGCTTTCTTT. Translation: CAWMDSLLLNTEAFF. Combining the CDR3 with reference TRBV30 and TRBJ1-1 gives the whole variable domain SQTIHQWPATLVQPVGSPLSLECTVEGTSNPNLYWYRQAAGRGLQLLFYSVGIGQISSEVPQNLSASRPQDRQFILSSKKLLLSDSGFYLCAWMDSLLLNTEAFFGQGTRLTVV.

This chain connects TRBV5-1 to TRBJ1-6; D is perhaps TRBD1 (5 bases). Germline values: CDR1 SGHRS, CDR2 YFSETQ. CDR3 length: 16 residues. V was clipped by 5 bases and J by 7 bases, with 19 bases between them. The CDR3: CASRNTPGQGNSPLHF. The CDR3 DNA is TGCGCCAGCAGAAACACCCCTGGGCAGGGCAATTCACCCCTCCACTTT.

This clone has a handful of counts. V usage is TRBV7-9 and J usage is TRBJ2-1; 9 nucleotides agree with TRBD2. The ends lost 5 bases at V and 3 bases at J; junction bases unmatched: 5. The CDR3 is 15 residues long. Germline CDR1 is SEHNR and CDR2 is FQNEAQ (reference sequence). This CDR3 reads CASSPQRGVYNEQFF. The CDR3 nucleotides read TGTGCCAGCAGCCCCCAGCGGGGGGTCTACAATGAGCAGTTCTTC.

The rearrangement joins TRBV19 to TRBJ2-3, with a tentative D call TRBD2 (6 bases). CDR1 is LNHDA and CDR2 is SQIVND in the germline V gene (reference sequence). The CDR3 is made up of 15 amino acids. V gave up 5 bases and J gave up 0 bases, with 12 bases separating them. The CDR3 region has the DNA TGTGCCAGTAGTCCGTCTAGCGTAAGCACAGATACGCAGTATTTT. This translates into CASSPSSVSTDTQYF.

A few counts support this clone. The V gene is TRBV18, the J gene TRBJ2-5; D is possibly TRBD1 (6 bases). Trimming removed 4 bases from V and 4 bases from J, with 10 bases in between. Germline values: CDR1 KGHSH, CDR2 LQKENI. The CDR3 runs to 13 residues. CDR3 loop: CASSLDRPETQYF. CDR3 bases: TGTGCCAGCTCACTAGACAGGCCAGAGACCCAGTACTTC.

The table lists this clone with a few counts. The genes are TRBV4-1 and TRBJ1-2; no firm D call. The germline V gene encodes CDR1 MGHRA and CDR2 YSYEKL. The CDR3 sequence is 16 residues long. Between the trimmed V and J ends, which lost 0 bases and 5 bases, there was a span of 16 bases. CDR3 residues: CASSQDPLGSSYGYTF. The CDR3 nucleotides are TGCGCCAGCAGCCAAGACCCCCTGGGCAGTTCTTATGGCTACACCTTC.

This sequence joins TRBV5-1 and TRBJ1-4, with 8 bases aligning to TRBD1. The germline CDR1 and CDR2 sequences are SGHRS and YFSETQ. The CDR3 is 16 amino acids. Trimming took 1 base from V and 7 from J; bases not matched to a gene: 9. CDR3 amino acids: CASSLRGDRGGEKLFF. The CDR3 DNA follows: TGCGCCAGCAGCTTGAGGGGAGACAGGGGAGGTGAAAAACTGTTTTTT.

The chain combines TRBV18 with TRBJ2-1, with TRBD2 matching 10 bases. Germline values: CDR1 KGHSH, CDR2 LQKENI. The ends lost 3 bases at V and 6 bases at J; junction bases unmatched: 2. This CDR3 spans 14 amino acids. CDR3 protein: CASSPGLASNEQFF. The CDR3 coding sequence is TGTGCCAGCTCACCGGGACTAGCGTCCAATGAGCAGTTCTTC.

This clone was counted between two and nine times. The CDR3 sequence is CASSEPGQGHQPQHF. CDR3 coding DNA: TGTGCCAGCAGTGAACCGGGACAGGGGCATCAGCCCCAGCATTTT. The V call is TRBV6-1, the J call TRBJ1-5; 10 positions agree with TRBD1. The CDR3 has 15 amino acids. Trimming removed 2 bases from V and 5 bases from J; junction bases left unmatched: 3. Germline V CDR1 and CDR2: MNHNS, SASEGT.

The gene calls are TRBV18 and TRBJ2-1; 7 bases map to TRBD2. Germline CDR1 and CDR2: KGHSH and LQKENI. J gave up 6 bases and V 3 bases, and 17 bases lay outside the gene matches. The CDR3 sequence is 18 residues long. The CDR3 loop reads CASSPDPDTLAGVNEQFF. CDR3 sequence (DNA): TGTGCCAGCTCACCCGACCCTGATACCTTAGCGGGTGTCAATGAGCAGTTCTTC. Full variable domain (missing parts from reference TRBV18 and TRBJ2-1): NAGVMQNPRHLVRRRGQEARLRCSPMKGHSHVYWYRQLPEEGLKFMVYLQKENIIDESGMPKERFSAEFPKEGPSILRIQQVVRGDSAAYFCASSPDPDTLAGVNEQFFGPGTRLTVL.

CDR3 bases: TGTGCCAGCAGTCCTGGACTAGCCGGGGAGACCCAGTACTTC. It codes for CASSPGLAGETQYF. The chain recombines TRBV6-6 with TRBJ2-5, with TRBD2 matching 8 bases. From germline, CDR1 is MNHNY and CDR2 SVGAGI (reference sequence). V was pared by 5 bases and J by 5 bases, with 7 bases of the junction left unmatched. This CDR3 contains 14 residues.